The 32 T cell receptor beta chains listed next were all sequenced from one sample in a study of blood T cell repertoires in COVID-19. Profiling relied on immunoSEQ multiplex PCR, and the TCRdb table lists in-frame clones only, not all of them. Here the sample spans some 200,000 clones, around 87% being singletons. What was sequenced was peripheral blood. These receptors all come from a woman between 70 and 85 years old with COVID-19, enrolled during active disease.

The gene calls are TRBV4-1 and TRBJ2-1; TRBD2 matches at 9 bases. The CDR3 covers 17 residues. Germline CDR1 is MGHRA and CDR2 is YSYEKL. Trimming took 1 base from V and 7 from J; bases not matched to a gene: 11. Here the CDR3 reads CASSQVLWEAGGNEQFF. The CDR3 region has the DNA TGCGCCAGCAGCCAAGTTCTTTGGGAAGCGGGAGGTAATGAGCAGTTCTTC.

The count of this clone is one. The V gene is TRBV19, the J gene TRBJ2-2; D is possibly TRBD2 (6 bases). In germline, CDR1 is LNHDA, CDR2 SQIVND (reference sequence). This CDR3 is built from 16 residues. V lost 5 bases, J lost 4 bases, and 17 bases lay in between. CDR3 sequence: CASSPLPGLGTGELFF. The CDR3 bases are TGTGCCAGTAGTCCCCTCCCGGGACTTGGCACCGGGGAGCTGTTTTTT. The variable domain in full, with the rest retrieved from reference TRBV19 and TRBJ2-2, is DGGITQSPKYLFRKEGQNVTLSCEQNLNHDAMYWYRQDPGQGLRLIYYSQIVNDFQKGDIAEGYSVSREKKESFPLTVTSAQKNPTAFYLCASSPLPGLGTGELFFGEGSRLTVL.

This chain uses TRBV5-1 with TRBJ1-2; weak D call: TRBD1 (6 bases). The CDR3 has 14 amino acids. Per the germline V gene, CDR1 is SGHRS and CDR2 is YFSETQ. The ends were cut back, 3 bases at V and 1 base at J, with 10 bases in the middle. The CDR3 loop is CASSSGTYNYGYTF. In DNA form, the CDR3 reads TGCGCCAGCAGCTCCGGGACATATAACTATGGCTACACCTTC.

This clone was detected only a few times. The CDR3 region is CASSFYRDGYTF. The CDR3 DNA reads as TGTGCCAGCAGCTTTTACAGGGATGGCTACACCTTC. The chain is built from TRBV5-4 and TRBJ1-2, with D tentatively TRBD1 (6 bases). Deletions cut 2 bases from V and 6 bases from J, with 8 bases between. The CDR3 runs to 12 residues. Germline values: CDR1 SGHNT, CDR2 YYREEE (reference sequence). Full variable domain (outside the CDR3, taken from reference TRBV5-4 and TRBJ1-2): ETGVTQSPTHLIKTRGQQVTLRCSSQSGHNTVSWYQQALGQGPQFIFQYYREEENGRGNFPPRFSGLQFPNYSSELNVNALELDDSALYLCASSFYRDGYTFGSGTRLTVV.

The J gene is TRBJ2-5, the V gene TRBV7-2; maybe TRBD1 (6 bases). Germline V gene sequence: CDR1 SGHTA, CDR2 FQGNSA. This CDR3 is built from 17 residues. V was clipped by 1 base and J by 5 bases, with 20 bases between them. CDR3: CASSLVGFRGVPETQYF. The CDR3 nucleotides are TGTGCCAGCAGCTTAGTGGGTTTCAGGGGTGTCCCCGAGACCCAGTACTTC.

This sequence joins TRBV5-4 and TRBJ2-4, with 7 bases identical to TRBD2. The V gene's germline CDR1 is SGHNT and CDR2 YYREEE (reference sequence). This CDR3 has 16 amino acids. The V gene end was trimmed by 5 bases and the J gene end by 1 base; junction bases not matched to a gene: 9. The CDR3: CASRMGGRFAKNIQYF. The CDR3 DNA reads as TGTGCCAGCAGAATGGGGGGGAGATTTGCCAAAAACATTCAGTACTTC.

The chain carries TRBV5-5 and TRBJ2-7, with 9 positions matching TRBD2. This CDR3 is built from 13 residues. Per the germline V gene, CDR1 is SGHKS and CDR2 is YYEKEE (reference sequence). V trimming: 9 bases; J trimming: 2 bases; junction bases outside the gene matches: 6. CDR3 nucleotide sequence: TGTGCCACCGGACTAGCGTTAACCTACGAGCAGTACTTC. Its protein product is CATGLALTYEQYF. Using reference TRBV5-5 and TRBJ2-7 for the parts outside the CDR3, the full variable domain is DAGVTQSPTHLIKTRGQQVTLRCSPISGHKSVSWYQQVLGQGPQFIFQYYEKEERGRGNFPDRFSARQFPNYSSELNVNALLLGDSALYLCATGLALTYEQYFGPGTRLTVT.

The chain recombines TRBV3-1 (or the pseudogene TRBV3-2) with TRBJ1-1; D call uncertain. CDR1 is LGHDT and CDR2 is YNNKEL in the germline V gene (reference sequence). CDR3 size: 11 residues. Trimming shortened V by 1 base and J by 11 bases, and 8 bases separated the two germline ends. The CDR3 spells CASSQGLQAFF. The CDR3, as DNA: TGTGCCAGCAGCCAAGGTCTACAGGCTTTCTTT.

The V call is TRBV6-5, the J call TRBJ2-1; D not resolved. The CDR3 length is 15 residues. The germline V gene has CDR1 MNHEY and CDR2 SVGAGI. V lost 0 bases and J lost 7, with 13 bases in between. CDR3 region: CASSYSIGVANEQFF. In DNA, the CDR3 is TGTGCCAGCAGTTACTCGATTGGTGTCGCGAATGAGCAGTTCTTC.

The chain joins TRBV12-3 or TRBV12-4 to TRBJ1-5; TRBD1 might be the D (6 bases). The CDR3 has 12 amino acids. Trimming stripped 3 bases from V and 10 bases from J, with 10 bases between. The CDR3 nucleotides are TGTGCCAGCAGTTTGACAGGTCGCCCCCAGCATTTT. Its translation is CASSLTGRPQHF.

The J gene is TRBJ2-1, the V gene TRBV25-1; the match to TRBD2 covers 13 bases. The CDR3 has 16 amino acids. J gave up 5 bases and V 4 bases, and 5 bases lay outside the gene matches. Germline values: CDR1 MGHDK, CDR2 SYGVNS. DNA of the CDR3: TGTGCCAGCAGTGGATGGACTAGCGGGAGCCACAATGAGCAGTTCTTC. Translation gives CASSGWTSGSHNEQFF.

The V call is TRBV4-2, the J call TRBJ2-1, with D unresolved. The V gene lost 0 bases and the J gene lost 10 bases, with 7 bases spanning the gap. This CDR3 is built from 12 residues. The germline gives CDR1 LGHNA, CDR2 YNFKEQ. CDR3 DNA sequence: TGTGCCAGCAGCCAAGATTGGAGCGAGCAGTTCTTC. The encoded protein is CASSQDWSEQFF.

The chain employs TRBV4-1 and TRBJ2-7, with TRBD1 matching 7 bases. The CDR3 totals 16 residues. V lost 0 bases, J lost 0 bases, and 5 bases stayed unmatched. Germline loops: CDR1 MGHRA, CDR2 YSYEKL. CDR3 loop: CASSQDRQGSSYEQYF. The CDR3, as DNA: TGCGCCAGCAGCCAAGACCGACAGGGTAGCTCCTACGAGCAGTACTTC.

This chain joins TRBV30 and TRBJ2-2; 7 positions agree with TRBD1. This CDR3 has 13 amino acids. Germline values: CDR1 GTSNPN, CDR2 SVGIG (reference sequence). Trimming removed 2 bases from V and 7 bases from J; junction bases left unmatched: 4. The CDR3 bases are TGTGCCTGGAGTCGACGACAGGGCGGGGAGCTGTTTTTT. Translating it yields CAWSRRQGGELFF.

The CDR3 DNA is TGCAGCGTCCAGGTCAACTATGGCTACACCTTC. Translation gives CSVQVNYGYTF. The rearrangement uses TRBV29-1 and TRBJ1-2, with D uncertain. In germline, CDR1 is SQVTM, CDR2 ANQGSEA. CDR3 length equals 11 residues. Trimming cost V 6 bases and J 2 bases, with 7 bases left between them.

The V gene is TRBV12-3 or TRBV12-4, the J gene TRBJ2-5, with a tentative D call TRBD2 (5 bases). The CDR3 loop spans 12 amino acids. Trimming cost V 4 bases and J 4 bases, with 7 bases left between them. The CDR3 bases are TGTGCCAGCAGTTCTGGGAGAGAGACCCAGTACTTC. Amino acid sequence: CASSSGRETQYF.

This clone has just one count. The V call is TRBV5-1, the J call TRBJ2-7, with D possibly matching TRBD1 (6 bases). The CDR3 sequence is 13 residues long. Trimming cost V 0 bases and J 7 bases, with 11 bases left between them. From germline, CDR1 is SGHRS and CDR2 YFSETQ. The CDR3 DNA reads TGCGCCAGCAGCTTGGACAGGGTGGGGGAGCAGTACTTC. Its protein product is CASSLDRVGEQYF.

The chain uses TRBV19 and TRBJ1-2, with TRBD1 matching 7 bases. Germline CDR1 LNHDA, CDR2 SQIVND (reference sequence). The CDR3 covers 15 residues. V shed 11 bases, J shed 5 bases, and the junction held 17 bases outside the gene matches. CDR3 nucleotides: TGTGCCTCCAGGGAAACGACAGGGCAAGGATATGGCTACACCTTC. Its translation: CASRETTGQGYGYTF.

The chain employs TRBV4-2 and TRBJ2-1; TRBD1 matches at 9 bases. The CDR3 loop spans 15 amino acids. V lost 3 bases to trimming and J lost 7 bases; unmatched junction nucleotides: 7. CDR1 and CDR2 from the germline V gene are LGHNA and YNFKEQ. CDR3 sequence (DNA): TGTGCCAGCAGCCAGAGGAACAGGGGGCAAAATGAGCAGTTCTTC. Protein product: CASSQRNRGQNEQFF.

V gene TRBV28 combines with J gene TRBJ1-6; D unclear. Germline V gives CDR1 MDHEN, CDR2 SYDVKM. V lost 6 bases and J lost 6, with 18 bases in between. CDR3 length equals 16 residues. The CDR3 DNA reads as TGTGCCAGCAGCACCCCCAAACGGTTTCGTAATTCACCCCTCCACTTT. As protein: CASSTPKRFRNSPLHF.

V usage is TRBV7-9 and J usage is TRBJ2-1; D unresolved. The CDR3 covers 12 residues. Germline lookup yields CDR1 SEHNR and CDR2 FQNEAQ (reference sequence). V dropped 5 bases and J dropped 14 bases, with 16 bases sitting between them. The CDR3 is CASSPPVEKEFF. For the CDR3, the DNA is TGTGCCAGCAGCCCCCCGGTGGAGAAGGAGTTCTTC.

The chain recombines TRBV7-2 with TRBJ2-7; 7 bases are a match to TRBD2. With V trimmed by 1 base and J by 4 bases, 4 bases remained unmatched. This CDR3 region has 14 residues. The germline V gene has CDR1 SGHTA and CDR2 FQGNSA. CDR3 residues: CASSLGGAGYEQYF. CDR3 in DNA: TGTGCCAGCAGCTTAGGCGGAGCGGGGTACGAGCAGTACTTC.

The table lists this clone with a few counts. The CDR3 loop is CASTRQGGITEAFF. The CDR3 DNA sequence: TGTGCCAGCACCCGACAGGGAGGTATCACTGAAGCTTTCTTT. This chain connects TRBV2 to TRBJ1-1; 7 bases align to TRBD1. The CDR3 spans 14 residues. The ends lost 7 bases at V and 4 bases at J; junction bases unmatched: 9. Germline loops: CDR1 SNHLY, CDR2 FYNNEI. The variable domain in full, completed from reference TRBV2 and TRBJ1-1, reads EPEVTQTPSHQVTQMGQEVILRCVPISNHLYFYWYRQILGQKVEFLVSFYNNEISEKSEIFDDQFSVERPDGSNFTLKIRSTKLEDSAMYFCASTRQGGITEAFFGQGTRLTVV.

This clone was seen only a few times. V is TRBV20-1 and J is TRBJ1-2, with no clear D. The length of the CDR3 is 11 residues. Per the germline V gene, CDR1 is DFQATT and CDR2 is SNEGSKA (reference sequence). V was trimmed by 3 bases and J by 2 bases, leaving 4 bases between them. For the CDR3, the DNA is TGCAGTGCTAGCCAGAACTATGGCTACACCTTC. Translated, it gives CSASQNYGYTF.

The rearrangement links TRBV3-1 (or the pseudogene TRBV3-2) to TRBJ2-7, with TRBD2 matching 16 bases. V gave up 9 bases and J gave up 2 bases; unmatched junction bases: 10. This CDR3 spans 17 amino acids. Germline CDR1 reads LGHDT; CDR2 reads YNNKEL (reference sequence). The CDR3 sequence: CARTPGTSGRAAYEQYF. The DNA for the CDR3 is TGTGCCAGAACACCCGGGACTAGCGGGAGGGCCGCCTACGAGCAGTACTTC.

This clone was seen just once. The chain is built from TRBV18 and TRBJ2-7, with 9 bases identical to TRBD2. The CDR3 length is 14 residues. J lost 7 bases, V lost 3 bases, and 7 bases had no gene match. Germline V CDR1 and CDR2: KGHSH, LQKENI. The CDR3 loop is CASSPGSGSGEQYF. CDR3 bases: TGTGCCAGCTCACCGGGTAGCGGGAGTGGAGAGCAGTACTTC.

The chain couples TRBV7-2 to TRBJ2-1; 12 bases line up with TRBD1. Germline trimming cut 1 base from V and 4 bases from J; bases unmatched to any gene: 5. The germline CDR1 and CDR2 sequences are SGHTA and FQGNSA. The CDR3 is 17 residues long. The CDR3 spells CASSLEGTGGQYNEQFF. The CDR3 region has the DNA TGTGCCAGCAGCTTAGAGGGGACAGGGGGCCAATACAATGAGCAGTTCTTC. Looking up the rest from reference TRBV7-2 and TRBJ2-1 gives the full variable domain: GAGVSQSPSNKVTEKGKDVELRCDPISGHTALYWYRQSLGQGLEFLIYFQGNSAPDKSGLPSDRFSAERTGGSVSTLTIQRTQQEDSAVYLCASSLEGTGGQYNEQFFGPGTRLTVL.

This chain joins TRBV5-4 and TRBJ2-4, with D maybe TRBD2 (5 bases). CDR1 and CDR2 (germline): SGHNT, YYREEE (reference sequence). This CDR3 contains 12 residues. Trimming took off 0 bases at V and 8 bases at J, with 6 bases between the two ends. CDR3 in DNA: TGTGCCAGCAGCTTGGTCGGGGACATTCAGTACTTC. It codes for CASSLVGDIQYF.

The J gene is TRBJ1-5, the V gene TRBV28; 10 bases line up with TRBD1. CDR1 is MDHEN, CDR2 SYDVKM, per germline. J was trimmed by 1 base and V by 5 bases; bases with no gene match: 5. CDR3 length equals 16 residues. CDR3 nucleotide sequence: TGTGCCAGCAGTCCGACAGGGGGCGGGAGCAATCAGCCCCAGCATTTT. This sequence encodes CASSPTGGGSNQPQHF.

The CDR3, as DNA: TGTGCCAGCAGTGAACAGGGGCTGCGAGCTTTCTTT. It encodes CASSEQGLRAFF. J is TRBJ1-1 and V is TRBV2; TRBD1 is a possible D gene (6 bases). Germline values: CDR1 SNHLY, CDR2 FYNNEI. V was cut by 2 bases and J by 10 bases, with 11 bases left in between. The CDR3 runs to 12 residues.

The chain uses TRBV27 and TRBJ1-2, with 9 bases lining up with TRBD1. V lost 5 bases, J lost 4 bases, and 5 bases stayed unmatched. CDR1 and CDR2 from the germline V gene are MNHEY and SMNVEV (reference sequence). This CDR3 comprises 14 residues. DNA of the CDR3: TGTGCCAGCAGTCCAGGACAGGGGTTCTATGGCTACACCTTC. Its protein is CASSPGQGFYGYTF.

The rearrangement links TRBV27 to TRBJ2-2; perhaps TRBD2 as D (5 bases). Germline-derived CDR1 and CDR2 are MNHEY and SMNVEV (reference sequence). The CDR3 is 14 amino acids. V was clipped by 3 bases and J by 3 bases, with 8 bases between them. DNA for the CDR3: TGTGCCAGCAGTTTGGGAGCGCACACCGGGGAGCTGTTTTTT. Its translation is CASSLGAHTGELFF.